These 27 T cell receptor beta chains were sequenced from one sample in a study of blood T cell repertoires in COVID-19. Assay: immunoSEQ multiplex PCR; the TCRdb copy retains only in-frame clones and omits some. This table holds a few hundred thousand clones, more than 75% found once. The sample comprised peripheral blood. The source of these receptors is a human donor in a cohort sampled during active COVID-19.

This clone was picked up one time. This chain joins TRBV6-2 or TRBV6-3 and TRBJ2-1; 8 bases align to TRBD2. Germline CDR1 is MNHEY and CDR2 is SVGEGT. The V and J ends lost 5 bases and 8 bases, in that order; junction bases with no gene match: 8. CDR3 length: 14 amino acids. The CDR3 nucleotides read TGTGCCAGCAGTACAGCGGGAGTTTGGGATGAGCAGTTCTTC. It encodes CASSTAGVWDEQFF.

V usage is TRBV21-1 and J usage is TRBJ2-7; the table's D call, TRBD1, has no DNA check behind it. TRBV21-1 is reported as a pseudogene. The CDR3 runs to 12 residues. The CDR3 nucleotides are TGTGCCAGCAGCAAAAAACAGTACGAGCAGTACTTC. Its translation: CASSKKQYEQYF.

This chain links TRBV5-1 with TRBJ1-2; D gene unclear. The V end was cut by 2 bases, the J end by 4 bases, with 12 bases between. The V gene's germline CDR1 is SGHRS and CDR2 YFSETQ. The CDR3 totals 14 residues. The CDR3 DNA reads as TGCGCCAGCAGCTTAGTAGCGGGCGGCTATGGCTACACCTTC. Residues: CASSLVAGGYGYTF.

The V and J genes are TRBV3-1 (or the pseudogene TRBV3-2) and TRBJ1-2, with D possibly TRBD1 on 5 matching bases. The CDR3 loop spans 14 amino acids. The V and J ends lost 0 bases and 7 bases respectively, with 12 bases between them. Germline-derived CDR1 and CDR2 are LGHDT and YNNKEL (reference sequence). This CDR3 reads CASSQDFRVSGYTF. In DNA, the CDR3 is TGTGCCAGCAGCCAAGATTTCAGGGTGTCTGGCTACACCTTC.

This clone was observed a single time. The CDR3 DNA reads as TGTGCCAGCAGTTGGGGCAGCAACACCGGGGAGCTGTTTTTT. This encodes CASSWGSNTGELFF. The chain employs TRBV27 and TRBJ2-2; D might be TRBD1 (5 bases). The germline CDR1 and CDR2 sequences are MNHEY and SMNVEV (reference sequence). Trimming pared 4 bases from V and 2 bases from J, leaving 8 bases between. This CDR3 is 14 amino acids long.

This chain links TRBV11-2 with TRBJ2-1; D might be TRBD2 (5 bases). Germline CDR1 and CDR2: SGHAT and FQNNGV. V dropped 5 bases and J dropped 9 bases, with 23 bases sitting between them. CDR3 length equals 16 residues. CDR3 region: CASSPAADLAAGEQFF. The CDR3 region has the DNA TGTGCCAGCAGCCCAGCTGCGGATCTCGCGGCGGGTGAGCAGTTCTTC.

The CDR3 reads CASSLEGLAKETQYF. In DNA, the CDR3 is TGTGCCAGCAGCCTGGAGGGACTAGCGAAAGAGACCCAGTACTTC. The rearrangement uses TRBV7-6 and TRBJ2-5; 10 bases map to TRBD2. The CDR3 is made up of 15 amino acids. With V trimmed by 5 bases and J by 3 bases, 6 bases remained unmatched. The germline V gene encodes CDR1 SGHVS and CDR2 FNYEAQ.

V and J are TRBV28 and TRBJ2-2; D is ambiguous. Per germline, CDR1 MDHEN and CDR2 SYDVKM. The CDR3 spans 13 residues. V lost 7 bases and J 4 bases, leaving 10 bases between the germline ends. DNA for the CDR3: TGTGCCAGCACCAAAGAGTCCACCGGGGAGCTGTTTTTT. Amino acid sequence: CASTKESTGELFF.

In this sample, this clone turned up once. This chain connects TRBV6-5 to TRBJ1-1; 9 nucleotides line up with TRBD1. From germline, CDR1 is MNHEY and CDR2 SVGAGI. The trim removed 3 bases at V and 4 bases at J, leaving 6 bases unmatched. CDR3 length: 15 residues. The CDR3 region is CASSYGTGWGTEAFF. The CDR3 nucleotides are TGTGCCAGCAGTTATGGGACAGGGTGGGGCACTGAAGCTTTCTTT.

This chain joins TRBV27 and TRBJ1-6; a weak D match, TRBD1 (6 bases). Trimming pared 6 bases from V and 8 bases from J, leaving 14 bases between. Germline CDR1 MNHEY, CDR2 SMNVEV (reference sequence). The CDR3 runs to 14 residues. The CDR3 sequence is CASRTREGDSPLHF. The DNA for the CDR3 is TGTGCCAGCAGGACAAGAGAGGGGGATTCACCCCTCCACTTT.

Only a few counts were recorded for this clone. The V and J genes are TRBV9 and TRBJ1-5; 7 bases fit TRBD1. V trimming: 0 bases; J trimming: 6 bases; junction bases outside the gene matches: 0. The CDR3 has 13 residues. Germline loops: CDR1 SGDLS, CDR2 YYNGEE. Here the CDR3 reads CASSVDRGQPQHF. The DNA for the CDR3 is TGTGCCAGCAGCGTAGACAGGGGTCAGCCCCAGCATTTT. The full variable domain, rest sourced from reference TRBV9 and TRBJ1-5, is DSGVTQTPKHLITATGQRVTLRCSPRSGDLSVYWYQQSLDQGLQFLIQYYNGEERAKGNILERFSAQQFPDLHSELNLSSLELGDSALYFCASSVDRGQPQHFGDGTRLSIL.

Details on this clone: The sample contains more than one DNA sequence encoding this CDR3. The rearrangement joins TRBV5-4 to TRBJ1-1; a possible D gene is TRBD1 (5 bases). The V and J ends lost 4 bases and 2 bases respectively, with 9 bases between them. Germline V gene lookup returns CDR1 SGHNT and CDR2 YYREEE (reference sequence). The CDR3 covers 13 residues. The CDR3, as DNA: TGTGCCAGCAGCCTGGGGCCTAACACTGAAGCTTTCTTT. This translates into CASSLGPNTEAFF.

The V gene is TRBV19, the J gene TRBJ2-1; 8 nucleotides agree with TRBD2. Germline V gives CDR1 LNHDA, CDR2 SQIVND (reference sequence). The CDR3 length is 14 residues. V dropped 3 bases and J dropped 6; count of bases not matched to a gene: 4. Here the CDR3 DNA reads TGTGCCAGTAGTATCGGGAGGGTATCCAATGAGCAGTTCTTC. Its protein is CASSIGRVSNEQFF.

The rearrangement uses TRBV7-2 and TRBJ1-6; D not certain. The CDR3 consists of 14 residues. V lost 3 bases and J 10 bases, leaving 13 bases between the germline ends. Germline CDR1 reads SGHTA; CDR2 reads FQGNSA. This CDR3 is CASSFGLRESPLHF. For the CDR3, the DNA is TGTGCCAGCAGCTTTGGACTTCGGGAGTCACCCCTCCACTTT.

The rearrangement joins TRBV7-9 to TRBJ1-4, with D perhaps TRBD1 (6 bases). The germline V gene has CDR1 SEHNR and CDR2 FQNEAQ (reference sequence). Trimming left V 5 bases short and J 7 bases short, with 14 bases between. There are 14 residues in the CDR3. The chain's CDR3 is CASSLGQNREKLFF. CDR3 bases: TGTGCCAGCAGCCTCGGACAGAATCGTGAAAAACTGTTTTTT.

The chain couples TRBV5-1 to TRBJ2-5; 7 bases are a match to TRBD1. Germline-derived CDR1 and CDR2 are SGHRS and YFSETQ. The ends lost 4 bases at V and 3 bases at J; junction bases unmatched: 9. The CDR3 totals 15 residues. The CDR3 region is CASSQPDRAKETQYF. The CDR3 nucleotides read TGCGCCAGCAGCCAACCCGACAGGGCTAAAGAGACCCAGTACTTC.

This chain connects TRBV29-1 to TRBJ1-1; D gene ambiguous. From germline, CDR1 is SQVTM and CDR2 ANQGSEA. Trimming stripped 6 bases from V and 5 bases from J, with 13 bases between. This CDR3 is 12 amino acids long. The CDR3 sequence: CSVGDAATEAFF. As DNA, the CDR3 is TGCAGCGTAGGAGACGCCGCGACTGAAGCTTTCTTT. The variable domain in full, completed from reference TRBV29-1 and TRBJ1-1, reads SAVISQKPSRDICQRGTSLTIQCQVDSQVTMMFWYRQQPGQSLTLIATANQGSEATYESGFVIDKFPISRPNLTFSTLTVSNMSPEDSSIYLCSVGDAATEAFFGQGTRLTVV.

The chain employs TRBV6-5 and TRBJ2-1, with 7 bases fitting TRBD2. Germline V gene data show CDR1 as MNHEY and CDR2 as SVGAGI. The CDR3 has 13 residues. J lost 5 bases, V lost 7 bases, and 5 bases had no gene match. CDR3 sequence reads: CASNLAAHNEQFF. The DNA of the CDR3 is TGTGCCAGCAACCTAGCGGCACACAATGAGCAGTTCTTC.

The V call is TRBV5-1, the J call TRBJ1-1; 9 bases are shared with TRBD1. The CDR3 is made up of 15 amino acids. Germline V gene lookup returns CDR1 SGHRS and CDR2 YFSETQ. V shed 3 bases, J shed 10 bases, and the junction held 13 bases outside the gene matches. In DNA, the CDR3 is TGCGCCAGCAGCTCTATACCGGGACAGGGCTTTGCAGCTTTCTTT. Its translation: CASSSIPGQGFAAFF.

The chain has TRBV20-1 and TRBJ2-7, with 10 bases identical to TRBD1. This CDR3 is built from 13 residues. From germline, CDR1 is DFQATT and CDR2 SNEGSKA (reference sequence). V lost 3 bases to trimming and J lost 6 bases; unmatched junction nucleotides: 5. The DNA of the CDR3 is TGCAGTGCTAGTCGGACAGGGGGTCCCGAGCAGTACTTC. It codes for CSASRTGGPEQYF.

The chain couples TRBV19 to TRBJ1-3; 8 bases are shared with TRBD1. The CDR3 contains 16 residues. Germline lookup yields CDR1 LNHDA and CDR2 SQIVND (reference sequence). The V gene end was trimmed by 5 bases and the J gene end by 2 bases; junction bases not matched to a gene: 8. CDR3 coding DNA: TGTGCCAGTAGTGAAACCAAACAGGGGGCTGGAAACACCATATATTTT. Translation: CASSETKQGAGNTIYF.

With regard to this clone: Its ends do not fully match the called genes, so a read error is possible. The chain carries TRBV2 and TRBJ2-2; TRBD1 agrees at 7 bases. The germline gives CDR1 SNHLY, CDR2 FYNNEI. The CDR3 consists of 14 residues. CDR3 bases: TGTGCCAGCAGAGACAGGGCCAACAGCGGGGAGCTGTTTTTT. As protein: CASRDRANSGELFF.

This clone has only one observation. The chain uses TRBV28 and TRBJ2-3, with 7 bases aligning to TRBD2. The V and J ends lost 6 bases and 2 bases, in that order; junction bases with no gene match: 5. Germline loops: CDR1 MDHEN, CDR2 SYDVKM. CDR3 length equals 14 residues. DNA for the CDR3: TGTGCCAGCAGGAGTAGCGGGCCCACAGATACGCAGTATTTT. This encodes CASRSSGPTDTQYF.

This clone appeared a single time. V is TRBV7-6 and J is TRBJ2-5, with D tentatively TRBD2 (5 bases). This CDR3 region has 14 residues. V lost 5 bases, J lost 4 bases, and 14 bases lay in between. The germline V gene has CDR1 SGHVS and CDR2 FNYEAQ. CDR3: CASSRRLFSETQYF. DNA of the CDR3: TGTGCCAGCAGCAGGAGACTATTTTCAGAGACCCAGTACTTC.

V usage is TRBV9 and J usage is TRBJ2-7; tentatively, D is TRBD2 (5 bases). The CDR3 contains 14 residues. The V end lost 4 bases, the J end lost 2 bases, and 13 bases lay between the germline ends. The germline CDR1 and CDR2 sequences are SGDLS and YYNGEE. The CDR3 region is CASSPSGLTYEQYF. The CDR3 DNA reads TGTGCCAGCAGCCCCAGCGGTCTGACCTACGAGCAGTACTTC.

The CDR3 DNA is TGTGCCAGCAGTGAATGGATGGGTAGCGGGGCCTTGGGAGATACGCAGTATTTT. Encoded protein: CASSEWMGSGALGDTQYF. The chain joins TRBV6-1 to TRBJ2-3; TRBD2 matches 8 bases. The CDR3 extends over 18 amino acids. After removal of 2 bases from V and 5 bases from J, the junction contained 15 bases not matched to a gene. CDR1 and CDR2 (germline): MNHNS, SASEGT.

This chain connects TRBV4-2 to TRBJ2-3; tentatively, D is TRBD1 (6 bases). Germline CDR1 reads LGHNA; CDR2 reads YNFKEQ. The V end was cut by 5 bases, the J end by 0 bases, with 9 bases between. This CDR3 region has 14 residues. The CDR3 DNA sequence: TGTGCCAGCAGCACCACAGGGAGCACAGATACGCAGTATTTT. Protein: CASSTTGSTDTQYF.